Below, one T cell receptor beta chain is given with its context. The antigen is undetermined. A multiplex PCR was run with 60 Vbeta primers and 13 Jbeta primers. Repertoires were generated with immunoSEQ multiplex PCR, while TCRdb's copy carries only in-frame clones and drops some. The table has fewer than 130,000 clones, around 83% seen once. The record originates from a study of cytomegalovirus exposure and HLA in healthy donors. The germline V gene has CDR1 GTSNPN and CDR2 SVGIG (reference sequence). This CDR3 has 13 amino acids. Trimming stripped 0 bases from V and 8 bases from J, with 11 bases between. At the time of sampling, donors were nominally healthy, though unrecorded immune exposures were likely. Overall study findings and caveats: The authors enumerated over 150 TCR beta chains as linked to cytomegalovirus.

The V gene is TRBV30, the J gene TRBJ1-3, with D uncertain. Sequences were obtained from PBMCs. This clonotype was obtained from a woman aged 55-70 years in good health and CMV-seropositive. The CDR3 DNA reads TGTGCCTGGAGTGTAGGTCAGGAATACACCATATATTTT. It codes for CAWSVGQEYTIYF.